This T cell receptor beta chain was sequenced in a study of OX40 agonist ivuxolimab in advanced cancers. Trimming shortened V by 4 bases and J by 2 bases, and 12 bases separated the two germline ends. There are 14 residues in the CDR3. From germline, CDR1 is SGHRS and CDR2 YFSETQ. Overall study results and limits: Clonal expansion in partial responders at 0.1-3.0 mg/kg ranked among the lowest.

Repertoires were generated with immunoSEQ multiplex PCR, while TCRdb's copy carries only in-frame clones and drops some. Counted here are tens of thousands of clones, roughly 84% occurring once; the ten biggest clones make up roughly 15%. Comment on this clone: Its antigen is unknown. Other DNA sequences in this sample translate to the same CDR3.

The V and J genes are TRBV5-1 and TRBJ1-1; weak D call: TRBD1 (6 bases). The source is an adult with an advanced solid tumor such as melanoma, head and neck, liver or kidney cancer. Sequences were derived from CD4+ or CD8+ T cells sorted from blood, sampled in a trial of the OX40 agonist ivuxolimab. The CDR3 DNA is TGCGCCAGCAGCCTTGTACAGGGAAACACTGAAGCTTTCTTT. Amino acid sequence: CASSLVQGNTEAFF. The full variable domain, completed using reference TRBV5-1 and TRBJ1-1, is KAGVTQTPRYLIKTRGQQVTLSCSPISGHRSVSWYQQTPGQGLQFLFEYFSETQRNKGNFPGRFSGRQFSNSRSEMNVSTLELGDSALYLCASSLVQGNTEAFFGQGTRLTVV.